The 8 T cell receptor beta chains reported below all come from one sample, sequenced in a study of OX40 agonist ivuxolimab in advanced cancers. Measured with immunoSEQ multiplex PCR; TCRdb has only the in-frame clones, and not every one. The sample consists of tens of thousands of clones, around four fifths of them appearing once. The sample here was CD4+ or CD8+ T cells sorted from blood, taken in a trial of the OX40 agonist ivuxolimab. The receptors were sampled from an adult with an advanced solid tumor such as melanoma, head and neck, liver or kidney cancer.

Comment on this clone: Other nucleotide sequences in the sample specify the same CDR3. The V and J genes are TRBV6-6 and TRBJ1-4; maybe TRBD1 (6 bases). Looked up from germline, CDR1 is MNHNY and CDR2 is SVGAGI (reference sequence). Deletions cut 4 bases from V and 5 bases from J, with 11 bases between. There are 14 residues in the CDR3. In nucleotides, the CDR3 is TGTGCCAGCAGTTCGGGGCAGGGGAATGAAAAACTGTTTTTT. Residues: CASSSGQGNEKLFF.

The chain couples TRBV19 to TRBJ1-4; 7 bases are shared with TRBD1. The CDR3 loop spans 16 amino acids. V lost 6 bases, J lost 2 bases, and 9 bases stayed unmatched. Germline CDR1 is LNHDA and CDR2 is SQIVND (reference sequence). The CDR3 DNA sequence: TGTGCCAGTAGGCCGGGACAGAGAACCACTAATGAAAAACTGTTTTTT. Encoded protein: CASRPGQRTTNEKLFF.

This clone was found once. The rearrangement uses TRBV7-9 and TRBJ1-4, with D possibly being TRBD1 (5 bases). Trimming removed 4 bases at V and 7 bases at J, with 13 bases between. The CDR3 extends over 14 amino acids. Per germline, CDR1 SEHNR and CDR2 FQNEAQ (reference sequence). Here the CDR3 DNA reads TGTGCCAGCAGCTCGATGGGGGGAGGTGAAAAACTGTTTTTT. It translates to CASSSMGGGEKLFF.

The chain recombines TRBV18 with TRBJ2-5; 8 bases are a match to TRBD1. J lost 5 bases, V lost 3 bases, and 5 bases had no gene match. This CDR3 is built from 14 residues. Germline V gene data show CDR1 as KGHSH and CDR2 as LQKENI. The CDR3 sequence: CASSPWTGPETQYF. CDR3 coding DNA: TGTGCCAGCTCACCCTGGACAGGGCCCGAGACCCAGTACTTC.

In nucleotides, the CDR3 is TGTGCCAGCAGCCGGGGAGGACAGGGGGCGGGTGAGACCCAGTACTTC. Protein product: CASSRGGQGAGETQYF. This chain uses TRBV7-2 with TRBJ2-5, with TRBD1 matching over 11 bases. This CDR3 comprises 16 residues. Germline assignment: CDR1 SGHTA and CDR2 FQGNSA. V lost 5 bases and J lost 5; bases outside the gene matches: 10.

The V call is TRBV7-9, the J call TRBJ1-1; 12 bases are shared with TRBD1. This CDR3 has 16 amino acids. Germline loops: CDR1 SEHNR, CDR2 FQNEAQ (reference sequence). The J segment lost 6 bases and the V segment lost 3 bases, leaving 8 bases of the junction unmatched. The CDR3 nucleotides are TGTGCCAGCAGCTTCTTAGGGGGACAGGGGGCCGCTGAAGCTTTCTTT. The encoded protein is CASSFLGGQGAAEAFF.

The CDR3 DNA sequence: TGCGCCAGCAGCCCCATGGTTCAGGGGCCCCAAGAAAAACTGTTTTTT. Translation gives CASSPMVQGPQEKLFF. V is TRBV5-1 and J is TRBJ1-4; tentatively, D is TRBD1 (6 bases). The germline V gene encodes CDR1 SGHRS and CDR2 YFSETQ. V was trimmed by 4 bases and J by 8 bases, leaving 21 bases between them. The CDR3 length is 16 residues. The variable domain in full, completed from reference TRBV5-1 and TRBJ1-4, reads KAGVTQTPRYLIKTRGQQVTLSCSPISGHRSVSWYQQTPGQGLQFLFEYFSETQRNKGNFPGRFSGRQFSNSRSEMNVSTLELGDSALYLCASSPMVQGPQEKLFFGSGTQLSVL.

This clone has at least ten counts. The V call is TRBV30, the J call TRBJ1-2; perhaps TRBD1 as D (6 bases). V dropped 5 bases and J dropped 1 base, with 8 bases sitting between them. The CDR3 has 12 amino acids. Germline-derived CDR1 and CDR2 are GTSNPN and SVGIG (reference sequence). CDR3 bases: TGTGCCTGGGACAGGCGTAACTATGGCTACACCTTC. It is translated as CAWDRRNYGYTF. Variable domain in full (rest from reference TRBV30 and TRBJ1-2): SQTIHQWPATLVQPVGSPLSLECTVEGTSNPNLYWYRQAAGRGLQLLFYSVGIGQISSEVPQNLSASRPQDRQFILSSKKLLLSDSGFYLCAWDRRNYGYTFGSGTRLTVV.